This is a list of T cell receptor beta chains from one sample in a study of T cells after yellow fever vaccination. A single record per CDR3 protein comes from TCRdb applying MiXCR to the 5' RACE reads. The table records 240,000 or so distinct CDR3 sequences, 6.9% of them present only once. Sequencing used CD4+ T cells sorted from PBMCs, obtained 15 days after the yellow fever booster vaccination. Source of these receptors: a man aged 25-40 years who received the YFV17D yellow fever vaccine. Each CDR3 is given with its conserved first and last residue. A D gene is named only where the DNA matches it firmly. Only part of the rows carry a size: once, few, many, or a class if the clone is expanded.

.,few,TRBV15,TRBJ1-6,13,CATSAKLNSPLHF,TGTGCCACCAGCGCAAAGCTAAATTCACCCCTCCACTTT
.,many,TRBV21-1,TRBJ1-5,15,CASSKGKWRVQPQHF,TGTGCCAGCAGCAAGGGTAAATGGAGGGTTCAGCCCCAGCATTTT
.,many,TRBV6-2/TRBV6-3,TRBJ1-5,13,CASSYGGSQPQHF,TGTGCCAGCAGTTACGGGGGATCTCAGCCCCAGCATTTT
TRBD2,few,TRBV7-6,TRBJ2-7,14,CASSLEAGAYEQYF,TGTGCCAGCAGCTTAGAAGCGGGGGCCTACGAGCAGTACTTC
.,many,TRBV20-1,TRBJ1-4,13,CSISTSGNEKLFF,TGCAGTATCTCGACGTCAGGGAATGAAAAACTGTTTTTT
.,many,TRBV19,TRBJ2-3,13,CASSGTGLGTQYF,TGTGCCAGTAGTGGCACAGGGTTGGGTACGCAGTATTTT
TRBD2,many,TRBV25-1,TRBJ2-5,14,CASSDLASGETQYF,TGTGCCAGCAGTGATTTGGCTAGCGGAGAGACCCAGTACTTC
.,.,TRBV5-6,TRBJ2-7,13,CASSFLYSYEQYF,TGTGCCAGCAGTTTCTTGTACTCCTACGAGCAGTACTTC
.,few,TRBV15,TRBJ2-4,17,CATSRDRRRVAKNIQYF,TGTGCCACCAGCAGAGATCGGCGGCGGGTAGCCAAAAACATTCAGTACTTC
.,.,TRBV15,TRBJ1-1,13,CATSRPQGSRTFF,TGTGCCACCAGCAGACCACAAGGGTCAAGAACTTTCTTT
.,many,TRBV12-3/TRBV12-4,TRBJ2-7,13,CASSLDMGYEQYF,TGTGCCAGCAGTTTAGATATGGGTTACGAGCAGTACTTC
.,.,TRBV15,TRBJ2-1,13,CATRFHRDGEQFF,TGTGCCACCAGGTTCCACAGGGATGGTGAGCAGTTCTTC
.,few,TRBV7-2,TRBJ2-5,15,CASSLAGHFQETQYF,TGTGCCAGCAGCTTGGCTGGTCACTTCCAAGAGACCCAGTACTTC
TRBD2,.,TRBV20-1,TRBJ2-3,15,CSASLSGSHGGAQYF,TGCAGTGCTTCTCTAAGCGGGAGTCATGGCGGGGCGCAGTATTTT
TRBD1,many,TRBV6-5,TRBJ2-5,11,CASSNRDRTYF,TGTGCCAGCTCCAACCGGGACAGGACGTACTTC
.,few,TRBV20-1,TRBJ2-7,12,CSASDQAYEQYF,TGCAGTGCTTCCGACCAGGCCTACGAGCAGTACTTC
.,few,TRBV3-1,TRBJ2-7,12,CASSQSGFEQYF,TGTGCCAGCAGCCAAAGTGGATTCGAGCAGTACTTC
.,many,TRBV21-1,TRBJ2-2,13,CASSKDRFGELFF,TGTGCCAGCAGCAAAGACAGGTTCGGGGAGCTGTTTTTT
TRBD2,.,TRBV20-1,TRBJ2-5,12,CSVSGRGETQYF,TGCAGTGTCAGCGGGAGGGGGGAGACCCAGTACTTC
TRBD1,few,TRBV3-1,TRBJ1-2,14,CASSDRGVNYGYTF,TGTGCCAGCTCGGACAGGGGGGTCAACTATGGCTACACCTTC
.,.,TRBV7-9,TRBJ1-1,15,CASSELTAPVTEAFF,TGTGCCAGCAGCGAACTGACTGCCCCGGTTACTGAAGCTTTCTTT
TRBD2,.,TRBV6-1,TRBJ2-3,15,CVSREGGTNTDTQYF,TGTGTCAGCAGGGAAGGTGGGACTAACACAGATACGCAGTATTTT
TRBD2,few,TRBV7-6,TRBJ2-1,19,CASSLERSLAGGSINEQFF,TGTGCCAGCAGCTTAGAGCGGTCCCTAGCGGGAGGGTCCATCAATGAGCAGTTCTTC
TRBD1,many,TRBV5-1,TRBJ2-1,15,CASSLGGGKYNEQFF,TGCGCCAGCAGCTTGGGAGGGGGCAAGTACAATGAGCAGTTCTTC
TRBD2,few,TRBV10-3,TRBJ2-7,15,CAIKRLAGTSYEQYF,TGTGCCATCAAAAGACTAGCGGGAACTTCCTACGAGCAGTACTTC
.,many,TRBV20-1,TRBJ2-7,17,CSARDLYAYGGSYEQYF,TGCAGTGCTAGAGATCTGTACGCCTATGGGGGGTCCTACGAGCAGTACTTC
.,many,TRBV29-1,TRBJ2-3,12,CSVGQGTDTQYF,TGCAGCGTTGGGCAGGGCACAGATACGCAGTATTTT
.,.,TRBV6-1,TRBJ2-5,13,CASRRRGGETQYF,TGTGCCAGCAGAAGAAGGGGGGGAGAGACCCAGTACTTC
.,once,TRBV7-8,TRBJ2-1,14,CASTIGHLFNEQFF,TGTGCCAGCACCATCGGGCACCTCTTCAATGAGCAGTTCTTC
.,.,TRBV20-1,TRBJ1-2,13,CSATMGRTYGYTF,TGCAGTGCTACCATGGGACGGACATATGGCTACACCTTC
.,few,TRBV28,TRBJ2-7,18,CASTSGKTSSDYSYEQYF,TGTGCCAGCACCTCGGGAAAGACTTCTAGCGATTACTCCTACGAGCAGTACTTC
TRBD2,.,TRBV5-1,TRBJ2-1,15,CASSFSGRAVNEQFF,TGCGCCAGCAGCTTCAGCGGGAGGGCTGTCAATGAGCAGTTCTTC
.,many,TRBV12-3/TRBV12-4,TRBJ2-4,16,CASSFWAPGSKNIQYF,TGTGCCAGCAGTTTTTGGGCGCCCGGATCCAAAAACATTCAGTACTTC
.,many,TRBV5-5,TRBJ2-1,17,CASSLRGGYPSYNEQFF,TGTGCCAGCAGCTTGCGTGGCGGGTACCCCTCCTACAATGAGCAGTTCTTC
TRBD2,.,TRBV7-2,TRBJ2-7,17,CASSLRPPRTSGSEQYF,TGTGCCAGCAGCCTACGTCCTCCTCGGACTAGCGGGAGCGAGCAGTACTTC
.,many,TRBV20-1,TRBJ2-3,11,CSAQKGDTQYF,TGCAGTGCTCAGAAGGGGGATACGCAGTATTTT
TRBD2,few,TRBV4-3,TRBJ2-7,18,CASSQGSSGSLTPYEQYF,TGCGCCAGCAGCCAAGGTTCTAGCGGGAGCCTAACCCCCTACGAGCAGTACTTC
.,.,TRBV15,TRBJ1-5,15,CATSRGPTGNQPQHF,TGTGCCACCAGCAGAGGACCCACGGGCAATCAGCCCCAGCATTTT
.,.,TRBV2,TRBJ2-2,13,CASTGTNTGELFF,TGTGCCAGCACGGGGACGAACACCGGGGAGCTGTTTTTT
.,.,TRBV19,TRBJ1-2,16,CASTSTTGIVGYGYTF,TGTGCCAGCACCTCCACCACAGGGATTGTTGGCTATGGCTACACCTTC
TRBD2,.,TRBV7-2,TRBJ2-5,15,CASSSLAGIGETQYF,TGTGCCAGCAGCTCCCTAGCGGGAATAGGAGAGACCCAGTACTTC
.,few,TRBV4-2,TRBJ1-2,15,CASSQGVIANYGYTF,TGTGCCAGCAGCCAAGGTGTGATAGCTAACTATGGCTACACCTTC
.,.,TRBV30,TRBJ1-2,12,CAWSRQLNDYTF,TGTGCCTGGAGTAGGCAGCTTAATGACTACACCTTC
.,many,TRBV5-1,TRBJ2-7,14,CASSLTGQPYEQYF,TGCGCCAGCAGCTTGACTGGACAGCCCTACGAGCAGTACTTC
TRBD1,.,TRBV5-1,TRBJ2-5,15,CASSFGNRGVETQYF,TGCGCCAGCAGCTTTGGGAACAGGGGTGTGGAGACCCAGTACTTC
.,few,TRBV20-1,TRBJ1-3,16,CSARGRGILAGNTIYF,TGCAGTGCTAGAGGCAGGGGAATTCTTGCTGGAAACACCATATATTTT
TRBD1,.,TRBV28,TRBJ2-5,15,CASNERGQNQETQYF,TGTGCCAGCAACGAGAGGGGACAGAACCAAGAGACCCAGTACTTC
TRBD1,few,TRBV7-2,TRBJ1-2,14,CASSTRDRSDGYTF,TGTGCCAGCAGCACCCGGGACAGGAGCGATGGCTACACCTTC
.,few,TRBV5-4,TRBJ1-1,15,CASSPSAGVVTEAFF,TGTGCCAGCAGCCCATCGGCGGGGGTGGTCACTGAAGCTTTCTTT
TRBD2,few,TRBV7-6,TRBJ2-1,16,CASSGSSGGSYNEQFF,TGTGCCAGCAGCGGATCTAGCGGGGGCTCCTACAATGAGCAGTTCTTC
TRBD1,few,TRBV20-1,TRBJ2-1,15,CSAPEPGGSYNEQFF,TGCAGTGCCCCTGAGCCAGGGGGCTCCTACAATGAGCAGTTCTTC
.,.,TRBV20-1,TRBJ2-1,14,CSARGINSYNEQFF,TGCAGTGCTAGAGGGATAAACTCCTACAATGAGCAGTTCTTC
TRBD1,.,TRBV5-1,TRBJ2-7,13,CASRTGTDYEQYF,TGCGCCAGCCGGACGGGGACAGACTACGAGCAGTACTTC
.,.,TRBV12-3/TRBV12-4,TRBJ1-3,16,CASSRDRLLSGNTIYF,TGTGCCAGCAGTCGAGACAGGTTGTTGTCTGGAAACACCATATATTTT
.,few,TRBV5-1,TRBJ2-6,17,CASSLQGTVSGANVLTF,TGCGCCAGCAGCTTACAGGGTACAGTTTCTGGGGCCAACGTCCTGACTTTC
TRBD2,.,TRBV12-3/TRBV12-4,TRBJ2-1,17,CASSFTHLAGDYNEQFF,TGTGCCAGCAGTTTTACCCACCTAGCGGGAGATTACAATGAGCAGTTCTTC
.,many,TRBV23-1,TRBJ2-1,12,CASSQLRNEQFF,TGCGCCAGCAGCCAGCTAAGAAATGAGCAGTTCTTC
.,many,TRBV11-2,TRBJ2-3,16,CASSLVTRSITDTQYF,TGTGCCAGCAGCTTAGTTACTCGGTCCATCACAGATACGCAGTATTTT